These 22 T cell receptor beta chains share one sample of origin, sequenced in a study of cytomegalovirus exposure and HLA in healthy donors. The PCR used 60 Vbeta and 13 Jbeta primers. Sequenced by immunoSEQ multiplex PCR; TCRdb stores in-frame clones only, minus some. The sample carries tens of thousands of clones, 70% to 85% recorded once. Sequenced: PBMCs. The receptors come from a woman aged 40 to 50 in good health and CMV-seronegative.

This chain uses TRBV15 with TRBJ2-5; 8 nucleotides agree with TRBD2. CDR3 size: 19 residues. The ends lost 0 bases at V and 4 bases at J; junction bases unmatched: 16. From germline, CDR1 is LNHNV and CDR2 YYDKDF (reference sequence). The DNA of the CDR3 is TGTGCCACCAGCAGAGATCTTCACTTTACTAGCGGCCAGGGAGAGACCCAGTACTTC. Translating it yields CATSRDLHFTSGQGETQYF. Combining the CDR3 with reference TRBV15 and TRBJ2-5 gives the whole variable domain DAMVIQNPRYQVTQFGKPVTLSCSQTLNHNVMYWYQQKSSQAPKLLFHYYDKDFNNEADTPDNFQSRRPNTSFCFLDIRSPGLGDTAMYLCATSRDLHFTSGQGETQYFGPGTRLLVL.

V usage is TRBV23-1 and J usage is TRBJ2-2; D gene unclear. TRBV23-1 is an ORF, and what it does is uncertain. The CDR3 consists of 14 residues. The V and J ends lost 3 bases and 7 bases respectively, with 12 bases between them. The CDR3: CASSHQVANGELFF. In DNA form, the CDR3 reads TGCGCCAGCAGTCATCAGGTCGCCAACGGGGAGCTGTTTTTT.

The chain combines TRBV7-9 with TRBJ2-5; D perhaps matches TRBD2 (5 bases). CDR3 length equals 15 residues. CDR1 SEHNR and CDR2 FQNEAQ come from the germline V gene (reference sequence). Trimming pared 5 bases from V and 5 bases from J, leaving 18 bases between. CDR3 in amino acids: CASSRPGLAGETQYF. In nucleotides, the CDR3 is TGTGCCAGCAGCCGCCCCGGGCTAGCCGGCGAGACCCAGTACTTC.

This rearrangement joins TRBV19 to TRBJ1-1; 8 bases fit TRBD1. CDR3 length: 13 residues. The V and J ends lost 6 bases and 6 bases, in that order; junction bases with no gene match: 6. CDR1 is LNHDA and CDR2 is SQIVND in the germline V gene (reference sequence). The CDR3 DNA reads as TGTGCCAGTAGAGACAGGGGTGTCCCTGAAGCTTTCTTT. This translates into CASRDRGVPEAFF.

This sequence joins TRBV30 and TRBJ2-3; 10 nucleotides match TRBD2. Unmatched junction bases numbered 7, after V lost 2 bases and J lost 5 bases. The germline V gene has CDR1 GTSNPN and CDR2 SVGIG (reference sequence). The CDR3 is 15 residues long. CDR3: CAWSPSGSAGDTQYF. CDR3 sequence (DNA): TGTGCCTGGAGTCCTAGCGGGAGTGCGGGAGATACGCAGTATTTT.

The V and J genes are TRBV7-9 and TRBJ2-5; D is possibly TRBD2 (5 bases). V lost 1 base to trimming and J lost 9 bases, with 15 bases between them. CDR1 is SEHNR, CDR2 FQNEAQ, per germline (reference sequence). The CDR3 consists of 14 residues. The CDR3 DNA sequence: TGTGCCAGCAGCTTAGTGGCGGGCCCGGAGGCCCAGTACTTC. Translated: CASSLVAGPEAQYF.

V is TRBV30 and J is TRBJ2-2; 12 nucleotides match TRBD2. Unmatched junction bases numbered 9, after V lost 4 bases and J lost 6 bases. The CDR3 covers 16 residues. CDR1 and CDR2 (germline): GTSNPN, SVGIG (reference sequence). CDR3 coding DNA: TGTGCCTGGAACCTAGCGGGAGGGTGGGAGCCCGGGGAGCTGTTTTTT. It codes for CAWNLAGGWEPGELFF.

The J gene is TRBJ2-3, the V gene TRBV7-9; 8 bases align to TRBD1. CDR3 length equals 15 residues. From germline, CDR1 is SEHNR and CDR2 FQNEAQ (reference sequence). V lost 5 bases to trimming and J lost 1 base; unmatched junction nucleotides: 5. CDR3 sequence: CASSRDRWGTDTQYF. The CDR3 coding sequence is TGTGCCAGCAGCCGGGACAGGTGGGGCACAGATACGCAGTATTTT.

About this clone itself: Given the absence of the conserved phenylalanine or tryptophan at the CDR3 end, a read error is likely. V is TRBV30 and J is TRBJ1-2, with a weak D call TRBD1 (5 bases). Germline values: CDR1 GTSNPN, CDR2 SVGIG (reference sequence). The CDR3 has 12 amino acids. V dropped 3 bases and J dropped 4 bases, with 9 bases sitting between them. CDR3 coding DNA: TGTGCCTGGAGGGGGGGAGGCTATGGCTACACCCTC. It specifies CAWRGGGYGYTL.

This chain joins TRBV4-1 and TRBJ1-1; no clear D. The germline V gene encodes CDR1 MGHRA and CDR2 YSYEKL. The CDR3 length is 13 residues. V lost 1 base, J lost 4 bases, and 7 bases lay in between. This CDR3 reads CASSQAPGTEAFF. The DNA of the CDR3 is TGCGCCAGCAGCCAAGCGCCGGGCACTGAAGCTTTCTTT.

The rearrangement uses TRBV28 and TRBJ2-1; 10 bases map to TRBD2. V shed 10 bases, J shed 8 bases, and the junction held 14 bases outside the gene matches. This CDR3 comprises 15 residues. In germline, CDR1 is MDHEN, CDR2 SYDVKM. The CDR3 sequence is CATSRAGGSRDEQFF. The DNA for the CDR3 is TGTGCCACAAGCAGAGCGGGAGGGTCTAGGGATGAGCAGTTCTTC. Complete variable domain (other parts from reference TRBV28 and TRBJ2-1): DVKVTQSSRYLVKRTGEKVFLECVQDMDHENMFWYRQDPGLGLRLIYFSYDVKMKEKGDIPEGYSVSREKKERFSLILESASTNQTSMYLCATSRAGGSRDEQFFGPGTRLTVL.

V is TRBV7-2 and J is TRBJ2-3; D is unclear. Trimming took 4 bases from V and 3 from J, leaving 8 bases between them. This CDR3 is built from 13 residues. Germline-derived CDR1 and CDR2 are SGHTA and FQGNSA. CDR3 nucleotides: TGTGCCAGCAGCTCACCTATGACAGATACGCAGTATTTT. Amino acids: CASSSPMTDTQYF.

This chain uses TRBV5-1 with TRBJ2-3; D remains ambiguous. Germline lookup yields CDR1 SGHRS and CDR2 YFSETQ. The CDR3 loop spans 13 amino acids. Trimming removed 0 bases at V and 5 bases at J, with 7 bases between. The CDR3 loop is CASSLEFGDTQYF. Here the CDR3 DNA reads TGCGCCAGCAGCTTGGAGTTCGGAGATACGCAGTATTTT.

Comments on this clone: The same CDR3 also results from other DNA sequences found in this sample. The chain carries TRBV28 and TRBJ1-4; 9 nucleotides line up with TRBD1. Germline trimming cut 5 bases from V and 8 bases from J; bases unmatched to any gene: 12. The CDR3 covers 16 residues. Germline CDR1 reads MDHEN; CDR2 reads SYDVKM. Written as DNA, the CDR3 is TGTGCCAGCAGTGGGACAGGGTCCATTGAGAGGGAAAAACTGTTTTTT. It is translated as CASSGTGSIEREKLFF.

The rearrangement uses TRBV28 and TRBJ1-2, with TRBD1 identical over 9 bases. This CDR3 contains 15 residues. The V gene end was trimmed by 3 bases and the J gene end by 4 bases; junction bases not matched to a gene: 6. Germline V gene data show CDR1 as MDHEN and CDR2 as SYDVKM. The CDR3 loop reads CASSFTGGEGYGYTF. CDR3 nucleotides: TGTGCCAGCAGTTTTACAGGGGGCGAGGGCTATGGCTACACCTTC.

This rearrangement joins TRBV30 to TRBJ1-1; D call uncertain. Germline V CDR1 and CDR2: GTSNPN, SVGIG (reference sequence). CDR3 length equals 14 residues. Deletions cut 3 bases from V and 9 bases from J, with 20 bases between. The CDR3 loop is CAWSPFRPTEQAFF. CDR3 nucleotide sequence: TGTGCCTGGAGCCCCTTTCGGCCCACGGAGCAAGCTTTCTTT.

The chain uses TRBV11-2 and TRBJ2-7; D may be TRBD2 (6 bases). Trimming removed 5 bases at V and 2 bases at J, with 19 bases between. Germline lookup yields CDR1 SGHAT and CDR2 FQNNGV. CDR3 length: 16 residues. CDR3 DNA sequence: TGTGCCAGCAGCCATGGCACTAGCAGTATAACCTACGAGCAGTACTTC. Translating gives CASSHGTSSITYEQYF.

This clone was seen just once. This chain uses TRBV19 with TRBJ1-2; 10 bases agree with TRBD1. Per germline, CDR1 LNHDA and CDR2 SQIVND (reference sequence). The CDR3 length is 13 residues. V shed 9 bases and J 4 bases; nucleotides not matched to a gene: 5. In DNA form, the CDR3 reads TGTGCCAGCCGGACAGGGGGTGTCTATGGCTACACCTTC. It is translated as CASRTGGVYGYTF.

This clone was seen only a few times. The genes are TRBV9 and TRBJ2-5; TRBD1 agrees at 7 bases. The CDR3 has 13 amino acids. Looked up from germline, CDR1 is SGDLS and CDR2 is YYNGEE. Trimming cost V 3 bases and J 4 bases; bases outside gene matches: 3. CDR3 residues: CASSADRVETQYF. The CDR3 DNA is TGTGCCAGCAGCGCCGACAGGGTAGAGACCCAGTACTTC.

The rearrangement joins TRBV10-3 to TRBJ2-1, with D perhaps TRBD2 (6 bases). V was cut by 4 bases and J by 9 bases, with 16 bases left in between. The germline gives CDR1 ENHRY, CDR2 SYGVKD. The CDR3 consists of 14 residues. The CDR3 region is CAISATGTASEQFF. DNA for the CDR3: TGTGCCATCAGTGCAACCGGGACTGCTAGTGAGCAGTTCTTC.

The J gene is TRBJ1-3, the V gene TRBV27, with 9 positions matching TRBD1. The CDR3 loop spans 14 amino acids. After removal of 6 bases from V and 3 bases from J, the junction contained 3 bases not matched to a gene. Germline CDR1 and CDR2: MNHEY and SMNVEV (reference sequence). The CDR3 reads CASRATGGGNTIYF. Written as DNA, the CDR3 is TGTGCCAGCAGGGCGACAGGGGGTGGAAACACCATATATTTT.

V and J are TRBV10-3 and TRBJ1-1; D gene uncertain. The CDR3 covers 14 residues. Trimming pared 0 bases from V and 7 bases from J, leaving 12 bases between. CDR1 and CDR2 from the germline V gene are ENHRY and SYGVKD. CDR3 sequence reads: CAISESPRAIEAFF. The CDR3 DNA sequence: TGTGCCATCAGTGAGTCCCCCCGAGCCATTGAAGCTTTCTTT.